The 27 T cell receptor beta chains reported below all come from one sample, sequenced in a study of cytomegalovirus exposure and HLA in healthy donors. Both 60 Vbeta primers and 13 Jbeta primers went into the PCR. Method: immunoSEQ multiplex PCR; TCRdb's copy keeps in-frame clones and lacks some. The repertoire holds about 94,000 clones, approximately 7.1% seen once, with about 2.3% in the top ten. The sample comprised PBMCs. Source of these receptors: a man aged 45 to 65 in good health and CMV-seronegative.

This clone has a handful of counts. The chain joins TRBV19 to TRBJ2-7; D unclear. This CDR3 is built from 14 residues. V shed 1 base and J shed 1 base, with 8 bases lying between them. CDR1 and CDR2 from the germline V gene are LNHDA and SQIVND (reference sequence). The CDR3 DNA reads TGTGCCAGTAGTATAGGTCTCCGGTCCTACGAGCAGTACTTC. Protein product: CASSIGLRSYEQYF.

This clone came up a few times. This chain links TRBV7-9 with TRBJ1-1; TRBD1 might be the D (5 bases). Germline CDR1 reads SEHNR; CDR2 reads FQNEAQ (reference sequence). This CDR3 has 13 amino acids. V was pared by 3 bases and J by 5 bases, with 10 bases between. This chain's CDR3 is CASSFQGRTEAFF. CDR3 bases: TGTGCCAGCAGCTTCCAGGGAAGGACTGAAGCTTTCTTT.

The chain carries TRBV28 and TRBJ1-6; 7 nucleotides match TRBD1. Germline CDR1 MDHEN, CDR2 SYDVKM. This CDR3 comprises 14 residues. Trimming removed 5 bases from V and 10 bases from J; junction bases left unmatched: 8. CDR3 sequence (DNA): TGTGCCAGCAGTGCCGGACAGGCCACGTCACCCCTCCACTTT. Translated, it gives CASSAGQATSPLHF.

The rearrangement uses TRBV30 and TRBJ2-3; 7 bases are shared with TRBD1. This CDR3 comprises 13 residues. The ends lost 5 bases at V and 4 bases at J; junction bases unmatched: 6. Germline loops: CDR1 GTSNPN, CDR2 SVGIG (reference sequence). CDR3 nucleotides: TGTGCCTGGGGAACAGGGGCAGCAGATACGCAGTATTTT. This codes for CAWGTGAADTQYF. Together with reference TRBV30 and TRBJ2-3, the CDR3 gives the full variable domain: SQTIHQWPATLVQPVGSPLSLECTVEGTSNPNLYWYRQAAGRGLQLLFYSVGIGQISSEVPQNLSASRPQDRQFILSSKKLLLSDSGFYLCAWGTGAADTQYFGPGTRLTVL.

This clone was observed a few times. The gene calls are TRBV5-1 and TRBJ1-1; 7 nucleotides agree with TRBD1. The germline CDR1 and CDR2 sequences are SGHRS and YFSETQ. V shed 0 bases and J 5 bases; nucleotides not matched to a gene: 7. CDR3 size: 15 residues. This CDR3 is CASSLGDQQGTEAFF. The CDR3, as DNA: TGCGCCAGCAGCTTGGGGGACCAACAGGGGACTGAAGCTTTCTTT.

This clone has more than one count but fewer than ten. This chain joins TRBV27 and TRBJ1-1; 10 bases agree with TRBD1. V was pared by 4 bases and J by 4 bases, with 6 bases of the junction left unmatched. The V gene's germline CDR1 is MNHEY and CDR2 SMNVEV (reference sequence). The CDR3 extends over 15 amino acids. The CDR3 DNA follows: TGTGCCAGCAGTTCCCGGGACAGGGGTTTCACTGAAGCTTTCTTT. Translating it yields CASSSRDRGFTEAFF.

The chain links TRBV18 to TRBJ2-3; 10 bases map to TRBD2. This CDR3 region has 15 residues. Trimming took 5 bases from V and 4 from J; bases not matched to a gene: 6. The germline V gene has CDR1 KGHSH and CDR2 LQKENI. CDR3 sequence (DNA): TGTGCCAGCTCATCCCTAAGCGGGAGGGCAGATACGCAGTATTTT. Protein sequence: CASSSLSGRADTQYF.

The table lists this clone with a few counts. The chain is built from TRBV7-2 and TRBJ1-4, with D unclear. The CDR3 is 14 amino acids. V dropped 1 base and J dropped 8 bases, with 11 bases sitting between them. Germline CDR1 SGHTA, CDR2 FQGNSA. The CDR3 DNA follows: TGTGCCAGCAGCTTAGTAGGGTCGGGGGAAAAACTGTTTTTT. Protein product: CASSLVGSGEKLFF.

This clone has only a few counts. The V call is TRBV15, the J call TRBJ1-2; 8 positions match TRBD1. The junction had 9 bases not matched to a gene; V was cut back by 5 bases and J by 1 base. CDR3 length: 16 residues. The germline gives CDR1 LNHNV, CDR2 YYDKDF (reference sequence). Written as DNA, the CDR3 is TGTGCCACCAGCGGCGAACTTGGACAGGGTAACTATGGCTACACCTTC. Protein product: CATSGELGQGNYGYTF. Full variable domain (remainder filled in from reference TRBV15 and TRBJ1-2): DAMVIQNPRYQVTQFGKPVTLSCSQTLNHNVMYWYQQKSSQAPKLLFHYYDKDFNNEADTPDNFQSRRPNTSFCFLDIRSPGLGDTAMYLCATSGELGQGNYGYTFGSGTRLTVV.

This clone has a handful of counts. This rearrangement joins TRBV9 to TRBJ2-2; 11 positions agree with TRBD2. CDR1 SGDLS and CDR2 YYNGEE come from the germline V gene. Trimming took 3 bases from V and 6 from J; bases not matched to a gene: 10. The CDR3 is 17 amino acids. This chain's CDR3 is CASSDRGGTSGPGELFF. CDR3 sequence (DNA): TGTGCCAGCAGCGATCGAGGCGGGACTAGCGGTCCCGGGGAGCTGTTTTTT.

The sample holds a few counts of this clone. DNA of the CDR3: TGCAGCGTTGGTGGCGGAGGCAACTACGAGCAGTACTTC. It yields the protein CSVGGGGNYEQYF. This rearrangement joins TRBV29-1 to TRBJ2-7; D may be TRBD2 (5 bases). Germline CDR1 SQVTM, CDR2 ANQGSEA. The V gene lost 4 bases and the J gene lost 3 bases, with 13 bases spanning the gap. This CDR3 region has 13 residues.

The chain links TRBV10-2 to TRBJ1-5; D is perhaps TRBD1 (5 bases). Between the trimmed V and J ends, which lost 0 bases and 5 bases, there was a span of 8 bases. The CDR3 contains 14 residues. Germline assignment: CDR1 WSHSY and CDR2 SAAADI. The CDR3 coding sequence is TGCGCCAGCAGTGAGTCGACAGTATATCAGCCCCAGCATTTT. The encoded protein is CASSESTVYQPQHF.

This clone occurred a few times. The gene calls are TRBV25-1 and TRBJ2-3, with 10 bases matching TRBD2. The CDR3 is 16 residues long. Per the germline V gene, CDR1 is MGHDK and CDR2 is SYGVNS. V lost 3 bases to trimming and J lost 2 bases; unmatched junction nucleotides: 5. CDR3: CASSEGTSDYTDTQYF. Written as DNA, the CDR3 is TGTGCCAGCAGTGAGGGGACTAGCGATTACACAGATACGCAGTATTTT.

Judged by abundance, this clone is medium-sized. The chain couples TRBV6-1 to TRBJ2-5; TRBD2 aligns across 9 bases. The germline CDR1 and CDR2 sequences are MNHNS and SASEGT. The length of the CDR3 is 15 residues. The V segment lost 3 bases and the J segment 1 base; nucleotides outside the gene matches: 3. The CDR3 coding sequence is TGTGCCAGCAGTGAGACTAGCGGTTCCCAAGAGACCCAGTACTTC. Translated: CASSETSGSQETQYF.

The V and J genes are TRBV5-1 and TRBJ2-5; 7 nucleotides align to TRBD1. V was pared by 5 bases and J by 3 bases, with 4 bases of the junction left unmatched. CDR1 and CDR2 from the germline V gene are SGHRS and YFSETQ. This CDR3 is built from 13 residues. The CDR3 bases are TGCGCCAGCAGGCAAGGGACAGAAGAGACCCAGTACTTC. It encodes CASRQGTEETQYF.

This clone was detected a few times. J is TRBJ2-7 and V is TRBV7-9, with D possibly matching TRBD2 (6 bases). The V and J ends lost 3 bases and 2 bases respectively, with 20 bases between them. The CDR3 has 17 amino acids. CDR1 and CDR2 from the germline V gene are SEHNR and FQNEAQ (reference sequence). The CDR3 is CASSFSSTDGGAYEQYF. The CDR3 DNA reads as TGTGCCAGCAGCTTCTCTTCCACCGACGGAGGGGCCTACGAGCAGTACTTC.

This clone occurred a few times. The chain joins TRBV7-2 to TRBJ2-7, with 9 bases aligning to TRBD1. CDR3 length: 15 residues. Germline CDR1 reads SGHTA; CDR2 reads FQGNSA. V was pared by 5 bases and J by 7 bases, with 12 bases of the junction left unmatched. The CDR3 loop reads CASSRLGTGPREQYF. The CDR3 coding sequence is TGTGCCAGCAGCCGCCTCGGGACAGGGCCCCGAGAGCAGTACTTC. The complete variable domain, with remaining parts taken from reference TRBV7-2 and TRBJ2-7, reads GAGVSQSPSNKVTEKGKDVELRCDPISGHTALYWYRQSLGQGLEFLIYFQGNSAPDKSGLPSDRFSAERTGGSVSTLTIQRTQQEDSAVYLCASSRLGTGPREQYFGPGTRLTVT.

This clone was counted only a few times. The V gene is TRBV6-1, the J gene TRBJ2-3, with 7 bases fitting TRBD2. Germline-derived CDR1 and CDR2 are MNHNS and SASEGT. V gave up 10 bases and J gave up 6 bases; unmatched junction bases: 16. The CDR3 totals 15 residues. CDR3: CATDVGSGIGDTQYF. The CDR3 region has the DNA TGTGCCACCGACGTCGGGAGCGGGATTGGGGATACGCAGTATTTT.

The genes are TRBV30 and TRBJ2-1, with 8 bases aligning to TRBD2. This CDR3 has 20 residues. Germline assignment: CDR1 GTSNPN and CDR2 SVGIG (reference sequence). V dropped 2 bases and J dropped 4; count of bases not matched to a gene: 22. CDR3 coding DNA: TGTGCCTGGAGTCATGTACAGGGCAGGGCCACTAGCGGCCTATACAATGAGCAGTTCTTC. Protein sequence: CAWSHVQGRATSGLYNEQFF.

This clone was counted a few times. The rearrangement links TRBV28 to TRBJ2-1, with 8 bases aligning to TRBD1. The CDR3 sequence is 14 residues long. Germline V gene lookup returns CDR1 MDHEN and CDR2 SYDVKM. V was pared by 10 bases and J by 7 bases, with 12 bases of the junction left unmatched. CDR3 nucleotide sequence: TGTGCCACCTCCGGGCCAGGGGGCTTGAATGAGCAGTTCTTC. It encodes CATSGPGGLNEQFF.

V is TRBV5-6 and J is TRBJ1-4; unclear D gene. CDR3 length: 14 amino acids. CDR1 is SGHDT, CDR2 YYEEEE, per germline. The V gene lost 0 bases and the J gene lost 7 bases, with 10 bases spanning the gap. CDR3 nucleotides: TGTGCCAGCAGCTTGGGTTTAGGGAGTGAAAAACTGTTTTTT. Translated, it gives CASSLGLGSEKLFF.

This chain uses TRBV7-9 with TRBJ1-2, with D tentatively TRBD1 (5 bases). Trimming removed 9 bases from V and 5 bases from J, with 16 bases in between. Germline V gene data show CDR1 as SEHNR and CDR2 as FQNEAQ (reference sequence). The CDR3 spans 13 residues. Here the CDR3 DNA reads TGTGCCAGTAATCCCTTGGGACTTTATGGCTACACCTTC. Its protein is CASNPLGLYGYTF.

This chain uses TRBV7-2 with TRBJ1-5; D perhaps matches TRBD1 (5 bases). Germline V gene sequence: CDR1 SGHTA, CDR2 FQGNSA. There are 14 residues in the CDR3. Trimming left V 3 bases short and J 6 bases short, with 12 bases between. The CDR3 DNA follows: TGTGCCAGCAGCTTCGGTCAGGGTGGTCAGCCCCAGCATTTT. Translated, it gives CASSFGQGGQPQHF.

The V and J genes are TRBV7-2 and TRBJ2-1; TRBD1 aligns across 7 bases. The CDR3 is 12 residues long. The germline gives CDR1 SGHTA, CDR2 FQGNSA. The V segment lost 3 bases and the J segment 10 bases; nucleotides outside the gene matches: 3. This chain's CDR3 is CASSFPGQEQFF. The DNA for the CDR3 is TGTGCCAGCAGCTTCCCGGGACAGGAGCAGTTCTTC.

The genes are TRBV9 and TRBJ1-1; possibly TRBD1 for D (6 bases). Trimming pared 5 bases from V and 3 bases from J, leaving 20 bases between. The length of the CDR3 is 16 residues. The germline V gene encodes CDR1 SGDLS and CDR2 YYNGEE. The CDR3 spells CASSGPQGRPYTEAFF. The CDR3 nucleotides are TGTGCCAGCAGTGGACCCCAGGGGCGTCCGTACACTGAAGCTTTCTTT.

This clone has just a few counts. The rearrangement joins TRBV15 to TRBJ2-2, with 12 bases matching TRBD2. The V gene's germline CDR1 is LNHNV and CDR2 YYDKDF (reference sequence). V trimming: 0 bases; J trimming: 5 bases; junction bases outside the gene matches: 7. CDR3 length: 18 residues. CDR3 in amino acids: CATSRELAGGPQTGELFF. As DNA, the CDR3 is TGTGCCACCAGCAGAGAGCTAGCGGGAGGGCCTCAAACCGGGGAGCTGTTTTTT.

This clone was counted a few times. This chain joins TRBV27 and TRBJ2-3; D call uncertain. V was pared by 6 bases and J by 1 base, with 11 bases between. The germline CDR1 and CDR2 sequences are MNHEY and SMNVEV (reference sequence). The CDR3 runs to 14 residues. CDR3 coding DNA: TGTGCCAGCAGGCCTAGACTTGGCACAGATACGCAGTATTTT. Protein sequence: CASRPRLGTDTQYF.